The clone carrying this T cell receptor (beta chain) has a handful of counts. The data belong to a study of prognosis after radiotherapy for stage I lung cancer. About the research overall: Every lung cancer patient of the non-small cell type was deemed medically inoperable.

Two-round multiplex PCR, the amplification method, yielded TCR beta CDR3 from genomic DNA. TRBV and TRBJ genes each had their own specific primers in first-round PCR. Universal primers primed the second round of PCR. MiXCR was run by TCRdb on the multiplex PCR reads, yielding one entry per CDR3 protein. The data show 20,000 to 25,000 distinct CDR3 sequences, with roughly 39% seen just once and around 50% held by the top ten. V was pared by 4 bases and J by 7 bases, with 16 bases between. This CDR3 region has 14 residues. Per germline, CDR1 SQVTM and CDR2 ANQGSEA. The starting material was PBMCs, obtained before or after stereotactic body radiation therapy (not recorded which). This sequence joins TRBV29-1 and TRBJ1-4, with TRBD1 as a possible D gene (5 bases). This clonotype originated in a donor older than 45 with non-small cell lung cancer. CDR3 in DNA: TGCAGCGTTGCACCAGGGATGGGGCCTGAAAAACTGTTTTTT. It codes for CSVAPGMGPEKLFF. The full variable domain, its missing parts supplied by reference TRBV29-1 and TRBJ1-4, is SAVISQKPSRDICQRGTSLTIQCQVDSQVTMMFWYRQQPGQSLTLIATANQGSEATYESGFVIDKFPISRPNLTFSTLTVSNMSPEDSSIYLCSVAPGMGPEKLFFGSGTQLSVL.